The 16 T cell receptor beta chains listed next were all sequenced from one sample in a study of T-cell memory formation after mild COVID-19. TCRdb re-called the 5' RACE reads with MiXCR, one entry per CDR3 protein. The sample consists of about 340,000 distinct CDR3 sequences, around a fifth of them appearing once. Sequenced material: PBMCs or a T cell subset sorted from them (not recorded which). The receptor set was obtained from a man younger than 30 who had mild COVID-19 (a few samples of this study predate the infection). Cell type and time point are not known.

This clonotype was detected a few times. J is TRBJ2-2 and V is TRBV7-2, with D perhaps TRBD2 (6 bases). Germline V gene lookup returns CDR1 SGHTA and CDR2 FQGNSA. The V gene lost 4 bases and the J gene lost 4 bases, with 16 bases spanning the gap. The CDR3 totals 16 residues. The CDR3 region is CASSSATRRGTGELFF. The DNA for the CDR3 is TGTGCCAGCAGCTCGGCGACTAGGAGGGGCACCGGGGAGCTGTTTTTT.

The chain combines TRBV6-6 with TRBJ2-7; 9 bases are shared with TRBD2. Trimming took 6 bases from V and 2 from J; bases not matched to a gene: 5. The CDR3 extends over 14 amino acids. Germline CDR1 and CDR2: MNHNY and SVGAGI (reference sequence). The CDR3 sequence is CASSGGGGAYEQYV. CDR3 bases: TGTGCCAGCAGCGGTGGCGGGGGGGCCTACGAGCAGTACGTC.

The J gene is TRBJ2-7, the V gene TRBV6-6, with unresolved D. Germline V lookup: CDR1 MNHNY, CDR2 SVGAGI (reference sequence). Deletions cut 2 bases from V and 2 bases from J, with 16 bases between. The CDR3 loop spans 16 amino acids. The CDR3 DNA follows: TGTGCCAGCAGTTACGAGGCCAAACAACCCCCCTACGAGCAGTACGTC. Translating gives CASSYEAKQPPYEQYV.

This chain joins TRBV19 and TRBJ1-2, with D unclear. Trimming removed 5 bases at V and 4 bases at J, with 8 bases between. The CDR3 has 12 residues. Per germline, CDR1 LNHDA and CDR2 SQIVND (reference sequence). The CDR3: CASSYSTYGYTF. For the CDR3, the DNA is TGTGCCAGTAGTTATTCGACCTATGGCTACACCTTC. Supplemented by reference TRBV19 and TRBJ1-2, the full variable domain reads DGGITQSPKYLFRKEGQNVTLSCEQNLNHDAMYWYRQDPGQGLRLIYYSQIVNDFQKGDIAEGYSVSREKKESFPLTVTSAQKNPTAFYLCASSYSTYGYTFGSGTRLTVV.

The chain recombines TRBV9 with TRBJ2-7, with D perhaps matching TRBD2 (6 bases). CDR1 is SGDLS, CDR2 YYNGEE, per germline. V gave up 3 bases and J gave up 5 bases, with 15 bases separating them. The CDR3 consists of 14 residues. CDR3 amino acids: CASSGFGREDEQYF. CDR3 nucleotide sequence: TGTGCCAGCAGCGGATTCGGCAGGGAGGACGAGCAGTACTTC.

This clonotype was seen a few times. The chain couples TRBV2 to TRBJ2-7; D unclear. V lost 6 bases, J lost 7 bases, and 10 bases lay in between. This CDR3 is built from 11 residues. Germline assignment: CDR1 SNHLY and CDR2 FYNNEI. CDR3 DNA: TGTGCCAGCAGCAATTTACCGGAGCAGTACGTC. Protein: CASSNLPEQYV.

This clonotype was counted between two and nine times. The chain couples TRBV4-3 to TRBJ2-1; D possibly corresponds to TRBD1 (5 bases). The germline gives CDR1 LGHNA, CDR2 YSLEER. The V and J ends lost 5 bases and 4 bases respectively, with 9 bases between them. The CDR3 consists of 13 residues. The CDR3 sequence is CASSTRQYNEQFF. The CDR3 region has the DNA TGCGCCAGCAGCACCCGACAGTACAATGAGCAGTTCTTC.

This clonotype was counted a few times. The V gene is TRBV20-1, the J gene TRBJ2-7; D is undetermined. Germline CDR1 and CDR2: DFQATT and SNEGSKA (reference sequence). The V gene lost 6 bases and the J gene lost 1 base, with 19 bases spanning the gap. The CDR3 is 15 amino acids. The CDR3 spells CSAPDALVGSYEQYF. Here the CDR3 DNA reads TGCAGTGCACCCGACGCCCTGGTGGGGTCCTACGAGCAGTACTTC.

In this sample, this clonotype turned up a few times. The rearrangement joins TRBV4-2 to TRBJ1-2; no reliable D call. Germline CDR1 LGHNA, CDR2 YNFKEQ. Trimming left V 0 bases short and J 4 bases short, with 9 bases between. This CDR3 region has 14 residues. CDR3 in amino acids: CASSQDAGGYGYTF. Here the CDR3 DNA reads TGTGCCAGCAGCCAAGACGCGGGAGGCTATGGCTACACCTTC.

This clonotype has a handful of counts. V gene TRBV5-1 combines with J gene TRBJ2-5, with 7 nucleotides matching TRBD2. This CDR3 region has 14 residues. In germline, CDR1 is SGHRS, CDR2 YFSETQ. V shed 1 base and J 4 bases; nucleotides not matched to a gene: 4. The CDR3 reads CASSLMTGGETQYF. CDR3 nucleotide sequence: TGCGCCAGCAGCTTGATGACGGGGGGAGAGACCCAGTACTTC.

This clonotype was observed a few times. The chain employs TRBV18 and TRBJ1-1, with 7 bases identical to TRBD1. V gave up 3 bases and J gave up 3 bases; unmatched junction bases: 4. This CDR3 is built from 14 residues. From germline, CDR1 is KGHSH and CDR2 LQKENI. The CDR3: CASSPTGKDTEAFF. DNA for the CDR3: TGTGCCAGCTCACCGACAGGGAAGGACACTGAAGCTTTCTTT.

This sequence joins TRBV29-1 and TRBJ1-1; 8 bases match TRBD1. Per germline, CDR1 SQVTM and CDR2 ANQGSEA. The CDR3 contains 12 residues. The CDR3 loop reads CTVNRGITDAFF. The CDR3 DNA reads TGCACCGTAAACAGGGGGATCACGGATGCTTTCTTT.

This clonotype was detected only a few times. The J gene is TRBJ2-7, the V gene TRBV4-3; D is unresolved. V lost 1 base and J 0 bases, leaving 13 bases between the germline ends. Germline assignment: CDR1 LGHNA and CDR2 YSLEER. The CDR3 consists of 16 residues. CDR3: CASSQAPGPSSYEQYF. DNA of the CDR3: TGCGCCAGCAGCCAAGCCCCGGGTCCGAGCTCCTACGAGCAGTACTTC.

The rearrangement links TRBV3-1 to TRBJ2-3; either TRBD1 or TRBD2 may fit D (5 bases each). The V gene's germline CDR1 is LGHDT and CDR2 YNNKEL (reference sequence). Trimming shortened V by 4 bases and J by 7 bases, and 12 bases separated the two germline ends. The length of the CDR3 is 13 residues. The CDR3, as DNA: TGTGCCAGCAGCCGCCGGGACGGATATACGCAGTATTTT. This encodes CASSRRDGYTQYF.

This clonotype has just a few counts. The J gene is TRBJ1-2, the V gene TRBV4-1, with TRBD1 matching over 7 bases. V was clipped by 4 bases and J by 6 bases; unmatched bases: 11. Germline V lookup: CDR1 MGHRA, CDR2 YSYEKL. The CDR3 runs to 15 residues. The CDR3 is CASSPRQGDGNGYTF. The CDR3 DNA is TGCGCCAGCAGCCCACGCCAGGGGGACGGAAATGGCTACACCTTC.

At least ten counts were recorded for this clonotype. The J gene is TRBJ2-3, the V gene TRBV5-1; perhaps TRBD1 as D (5 bases). This CDR3 is built from 13 residues. Deletions cut 0 bases from V and 5 bases from J, with 7 bases between. The germline V gene has CDR1 SGHRS and CDR2 YFSETQ. In DNA form, the CDR3 reads TGCGCCAGCAGCTTGGAGGGGCAAGATACGCAGTATTTT. Amino acid sequence: CASSLEGQDTQYF.